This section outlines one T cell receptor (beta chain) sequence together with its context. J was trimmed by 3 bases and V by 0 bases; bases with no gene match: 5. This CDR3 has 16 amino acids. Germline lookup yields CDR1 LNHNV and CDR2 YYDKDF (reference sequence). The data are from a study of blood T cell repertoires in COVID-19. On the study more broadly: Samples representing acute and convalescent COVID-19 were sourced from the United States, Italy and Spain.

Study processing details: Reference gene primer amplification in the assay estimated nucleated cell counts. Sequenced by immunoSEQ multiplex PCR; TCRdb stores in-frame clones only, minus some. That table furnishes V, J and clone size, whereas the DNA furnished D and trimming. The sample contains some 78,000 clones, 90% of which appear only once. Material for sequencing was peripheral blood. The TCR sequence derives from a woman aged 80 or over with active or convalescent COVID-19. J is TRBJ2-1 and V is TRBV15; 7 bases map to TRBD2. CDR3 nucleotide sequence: TGTGCCACCAGCAGAGAATTCAGCGGGGTCTACAATGAGCAGTTCTTC. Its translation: CATSREFSGVYNEQFF.